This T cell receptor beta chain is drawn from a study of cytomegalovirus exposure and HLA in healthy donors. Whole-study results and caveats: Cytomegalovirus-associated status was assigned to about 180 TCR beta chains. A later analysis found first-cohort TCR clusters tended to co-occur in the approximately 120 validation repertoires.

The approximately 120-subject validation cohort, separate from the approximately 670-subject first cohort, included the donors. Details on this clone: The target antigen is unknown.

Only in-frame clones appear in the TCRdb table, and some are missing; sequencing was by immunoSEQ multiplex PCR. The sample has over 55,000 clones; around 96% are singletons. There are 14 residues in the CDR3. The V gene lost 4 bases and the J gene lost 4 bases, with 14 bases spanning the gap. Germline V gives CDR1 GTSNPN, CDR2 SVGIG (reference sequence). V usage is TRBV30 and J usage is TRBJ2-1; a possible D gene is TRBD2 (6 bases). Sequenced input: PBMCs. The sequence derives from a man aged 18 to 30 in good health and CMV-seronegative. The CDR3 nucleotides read TGTGCCTGGACGGCGCTAGCGAGTTACAATGAGCAGTTCTTC. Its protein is CAWTALASYNEQFF.